This T cell receptor beta chain was recovered during a study of molecular identifiers for immune sequencing clone quantification. In the study overall: Four portions were sequenced after RNA from roughly 18,000 or 92,000 naive CD8 cells was split five ways in replicates. Whole-study results and caveats: Jurkat TCR RNA that was spiked in from one cell was reportedly detectable among some 1 million naive cells.

The V and J ends lost 4 bases and 3 bases respectively, with 18 bases between them. Germline values: CDR1 MGHRA, CDR2 YSYEKL. The CDR3 totals 16 residues. The authors sorted naive CD8 T cells as CD8+CD4-CCR7+CD45RA+. Previously described methods with listed TCR primers produced the bulk TCR libraries. TCRdb analysed the PCR reads with MiXCR anew, one entry per CDR3 protein. This sample has about 640,000 distinct CDR3 sequences, with around 20% found just once. Only a few counts were recorded for this clonotype. Its specificity is unknown. The receptor comes from a human donor in good health. Some libraries in this study had Jurkat cell RNA spiked in. The chain is built from TRBV4-1 and TRBJ1-1; D gene unclear. The material sequenced was naive CD8+ T cells from blood, with Jurkat cell RNA spiked in. Subset: FACS-sorted CD8+CD4-CCR7+CD45RA+ naive T cells. The CDR3 DNA sequence: TGCGCCAGCAGCCGGAGGCCAGGAAGGGCGGACACTGAAGCTTTCTTT. Translated: CASSRRPGRADTEAFF.